The source of this T cell receptor beta chain is a study of CD8+CD57+ T cells in acquired aplastic anemia. Whole-study context: Mean DNA quantity obtained from sorted CD4+ and CD8+ cells was around 3.2 ug. Study-level findings and limits: Between patients and controls, CD8+ Simpson's diversity did not vary significantly. There were over 25 CD8+ CDR3 sequences that occurred in both patients and controls.

Details on this clonotype: Its antigen is not known. Given a much more abundant clone one base away, this may be a read error.

The use of genomic DNA as template underpinned the TCR beta VDJ and CDR3 profiling. One entry per CDR3 protein results from TCRdb running MiXCR on the reads. The table lists 350,000 to 450,000 distinct CDR3 sequences, roughly 64% of them singletons, with 3.5% to 4.5% in the top ten. Material: sorted CD4+, CD8+, or CD8+CD57+ T cells (not recorded which) from PBMCs. This receptor was taken from a human donor in good health, serving as a control.

In DNA, the CDR3 is TGTGCCAGGAGTCGTGCTGGGGTGTGGGAAAAACTGTTTTTT. It encodes CARSRAGVWEKLFF. This chain joins TRBV4-2 and TRBJ1-4; D ambiguous. This CDR3 is built from 14 residues. CDR1 and CDR2 (germline): LGHNA, YNFKEQ. V lost 9 bases, J lost 8 bases, and 19 bases lay in between.